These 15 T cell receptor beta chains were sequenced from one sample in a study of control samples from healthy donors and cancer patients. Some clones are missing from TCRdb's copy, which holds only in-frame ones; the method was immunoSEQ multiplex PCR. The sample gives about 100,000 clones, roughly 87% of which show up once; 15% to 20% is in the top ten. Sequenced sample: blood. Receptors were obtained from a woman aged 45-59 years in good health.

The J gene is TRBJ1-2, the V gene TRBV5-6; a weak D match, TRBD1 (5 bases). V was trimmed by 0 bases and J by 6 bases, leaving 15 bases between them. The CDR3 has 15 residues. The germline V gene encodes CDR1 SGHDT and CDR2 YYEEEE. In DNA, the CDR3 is TGTGCCAGCAGCTTGGGGGCAGGGTTGACAAATGGCTACACCTTC. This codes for CASSLGAGLTNGYTF.

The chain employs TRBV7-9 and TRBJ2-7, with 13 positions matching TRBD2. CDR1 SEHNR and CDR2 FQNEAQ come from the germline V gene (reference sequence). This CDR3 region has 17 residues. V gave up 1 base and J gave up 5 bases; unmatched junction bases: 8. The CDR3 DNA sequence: TGTGCCAGCAGCTTAGTATTGACTAGCGGGAGGAGCAACGAGCAGTACGTC. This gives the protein CASSLVLTSGRSNEQYV.

CDR3 nucleotide sequence: TGTGCCAGCAGTTCCAACAGATTAGGAGATACGCAGTATTTT. It is translated as CASSSNRLGDTQYF. This rearrangement joins TRBV6-2 or TRBV6-3 to TRBJ2-3, with D hard to call. CDR3 length: 14 residues. V was trimmed by 4 bases and J by 5 bases, leaving 13 bases between them. Germline CDR1 reads MNHEY; CDR2 reads SVGEGT.

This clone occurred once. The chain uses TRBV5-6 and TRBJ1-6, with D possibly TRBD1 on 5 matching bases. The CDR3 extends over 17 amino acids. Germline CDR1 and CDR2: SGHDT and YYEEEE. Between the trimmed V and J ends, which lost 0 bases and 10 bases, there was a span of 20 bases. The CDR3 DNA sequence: TGTGCCAGCAGCTTGGGGGCAGGGAAGGTCGATTCCTCACCCCTCCACTTT. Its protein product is CASSLGAGKVDSSPLHF.

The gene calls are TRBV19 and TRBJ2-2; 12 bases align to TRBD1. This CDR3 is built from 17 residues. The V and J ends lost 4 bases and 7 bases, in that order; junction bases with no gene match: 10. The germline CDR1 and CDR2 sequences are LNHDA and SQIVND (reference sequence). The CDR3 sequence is CASSSYRDRGRGGELFF. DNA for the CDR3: TGTGCCAGTAGTAGCTACCGGGACAGGGGGCGAGGCGGGGAGCTGTTTTTT.

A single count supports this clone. The CDR3 sequence: CATSDPSTGSGELFF. As DNA, the CDR3 is TGTGCCACCAGTGACCCCTCGACAGGGTCCGGGGAGCTGTTTTTT. V gene TRBV24-1 combines with J gene TRBJ2-2; 7 bases are a match to TRBD1. This CDR3 is 15 amino acids long. In germline, CDR1 is KGHDR, CDR2 SFDVKD. Trimming removed 4 bases from V and 6 bases from J; junction bases left unmatched: 7.

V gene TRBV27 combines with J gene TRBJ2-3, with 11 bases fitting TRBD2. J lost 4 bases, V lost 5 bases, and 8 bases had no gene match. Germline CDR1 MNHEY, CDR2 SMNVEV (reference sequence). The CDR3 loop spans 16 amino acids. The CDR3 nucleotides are TGTGCCAGCAGTCCGCGAACTAGCGGGAGATCAGATACGCAGTATTTT. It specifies CASSPRTSGRSDTQYF.

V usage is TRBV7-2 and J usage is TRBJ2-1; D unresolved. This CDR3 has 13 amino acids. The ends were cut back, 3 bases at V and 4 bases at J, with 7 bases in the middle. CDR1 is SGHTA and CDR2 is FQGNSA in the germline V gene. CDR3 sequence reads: CASSFVRYNEQFF. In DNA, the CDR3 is TGTGCCAGCAGCTTTGTTCGGTACAATGAGCAGTTCTTC.

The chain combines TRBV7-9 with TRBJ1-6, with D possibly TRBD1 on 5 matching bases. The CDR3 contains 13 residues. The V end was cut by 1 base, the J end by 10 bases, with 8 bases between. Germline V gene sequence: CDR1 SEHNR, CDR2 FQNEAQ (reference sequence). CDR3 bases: TGTGCCAGCAGCTTAGGAGGGGCCTCACCCCTCCACTTT. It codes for CASSLGGASPLHF.

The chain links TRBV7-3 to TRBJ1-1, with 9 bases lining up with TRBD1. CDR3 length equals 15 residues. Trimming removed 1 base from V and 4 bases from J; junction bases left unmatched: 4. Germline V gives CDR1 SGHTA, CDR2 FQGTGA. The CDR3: CASSLSAQGATEAFF. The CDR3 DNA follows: TGTGCCAGCAGCTTAAGTGCACAGGGGGCCACTGAAGCTTTCTTT.

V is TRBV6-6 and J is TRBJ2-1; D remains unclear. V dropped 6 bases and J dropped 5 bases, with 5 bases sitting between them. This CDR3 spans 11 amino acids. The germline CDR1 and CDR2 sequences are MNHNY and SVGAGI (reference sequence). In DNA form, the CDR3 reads TGTGCCAGCAGCTGGGACAATGAGCAGTTCTTC. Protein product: CASSWDNEQFF.

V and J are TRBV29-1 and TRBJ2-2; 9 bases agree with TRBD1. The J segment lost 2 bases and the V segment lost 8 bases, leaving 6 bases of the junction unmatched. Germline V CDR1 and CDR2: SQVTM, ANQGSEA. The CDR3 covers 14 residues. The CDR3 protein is CSFTGGVNTGELFF. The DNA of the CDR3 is TGCAGCTTCACAGGGGGCGTTAACACCGGGGAGCTGTTTTTT.

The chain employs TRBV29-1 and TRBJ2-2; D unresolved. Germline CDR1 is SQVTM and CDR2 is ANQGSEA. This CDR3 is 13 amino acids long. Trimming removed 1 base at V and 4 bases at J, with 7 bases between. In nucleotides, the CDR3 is TGCAGCGTTGAAGGATTTGGCACCGGGGAGCTGTTTTTT. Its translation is CSVEGFGTGELFF.

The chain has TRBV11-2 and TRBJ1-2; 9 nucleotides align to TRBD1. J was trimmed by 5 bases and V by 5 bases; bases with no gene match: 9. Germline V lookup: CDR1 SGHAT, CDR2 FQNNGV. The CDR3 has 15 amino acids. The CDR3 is CASSMRGTGTYGYTF. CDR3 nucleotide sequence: TGTGCCAGCAGCATGCGAGGGACAGGGACGTATGGCTACACCTTC.

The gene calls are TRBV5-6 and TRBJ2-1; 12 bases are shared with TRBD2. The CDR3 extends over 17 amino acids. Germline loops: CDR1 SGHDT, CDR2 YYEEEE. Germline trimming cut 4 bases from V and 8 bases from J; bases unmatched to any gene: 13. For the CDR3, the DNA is TGTGCCAGCAGCCGAGCGGGGGCTAGCGGGAGGGCCTATGAGCAGTTCTTC. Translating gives CASSRAGASGRAYEQFF.